This T cell receptor beta chain derives from a study of post-analysis software for immune sequencing data. Whole-study results and caveats: Compared against controls, patients with multiple sclerosis displayed significantly lower normalized Chao1 diversity.

As regards this clonotype: Its specificity is not known.

TCR beta libraries were prepared from cDNA with unique molecular identifiers. In TCRdb, the PCR reads were re-called with MiXCR into one record per CDR3 protein. The sample lists 650,000 to 850,000 distinct CDR3 sequences, about 43% occurring once. The sequence came from a girl aged 5-17 years with multiple sclerosis. The sample consisted of blood.

CDR3 nucleotide sequence: TGTGCCAGCAGCGTAGATTCACCCGGTGATGAGACCCAGTACTTC. Amino acids: CASSVDSPGDETQYF. This chain joins TRBV9 and TRBJ2-5, with no clear D. The germline V gene has CDR1 SGDLS and CDR2 YYNGEE. The CDR3 length is 15 residues. V was shortened by 0 bases and J by 5 bases, with 14 bases between the two germline ends.